Following are 21 T cell receptor beta chains from one sample sequenced in a study of cytomegalovirus exposure and HLA in healthy donors. PCR amplification relied on 60 Vbeta primers (plus 13 Jbeta primers). Assay used: immunoSEQ multiplex PCR; TCRdb lists only in-frame clones, some missing. This table has some 130,000 clones, 80% to 85% appearing once. Material for sequencing was PBMCs. Source of these receptors: a human donor in good health.

This chain joins TRBV7-9 and TRBJ2-1; D uncertain. The CDR3 is 14 residues long. Trimming stripped 3 bases from V and 2 bases from J, with 8 bases between. CDR1 and CDR2 from the germline V gene are SEHNR and FQNEAQ (reference sequence). CDR3 amino acids: CASSLVRPYNEQFF. The CDR3 region has the DNA TGTGCCAGCAGCTTGGTGAGGCCCTACAATGAGCAGTTCTTC.

This clone has only a few counts. This sequence joins TRBV19 and TRBJ1-3, with 7 bases identical to TRBD1. Germline V gene sequence: CDR1 LNHDA, CDR2 SQIVND (reference sequence). The V segment lost 6 bases and the J segment 0 bases; nucleotides outside the gene matches: 17. This CDR3 is 19 amino acids long. This CDR3 is CASSPRGQDRRRSGNTIYF. In nucleotides, the CDR3 is TGTGCCAGTAGCCCAAGGGGTCAGGACAGGCGGCGCTCTGGAAACACCATATATTTT.

This chain links TRBV11-2 with TRBJ2-7; 8 nucleotides agree with TRBD1. Germline CDR1 SGHAT, CDR2 FQNNGV. This CDR3 region has 15 residues. Losses at the gene ends were 3 bases for V and 2 bases for J; bases not matched to a gene: 6. The CDR3 protein is CASSFDRGQTYEQYF. As DNA, the CDR3 is TGTGCCAGCAGCTTCGACAGGGGCCAAACCTACGAGCAGTACTTC.

The chain uses TRBV13 and TRBJ1-1; possible D gene TRBD1, 6 bases. V was shortened by 0 bases and J by 5 bases, with 13 bases between the two germline ends. CDR1 PRHDT and CDR2 FYEKMQ come from the germline V gene (reference sequence). The CDR3 sequence is 15 residues long. DNA of the CDR3: TGTGCCAGCAGCTTAGGTCCGCTGGGGGCGACTGAAGCTTTCTTT. Protein sequence: CASSLGPLGATEAFF.

The V and J genes are TRBV5-1 and TRBJ2-2, with 8 positions matching TRBD1. Germline V gene lookup returns CDR1 SGHRS and CDR2 YFSETQ. Unmatched junction bases numbered 6, after V lost 0 bases and J lost 2 bases. The CDR3 consists of 17 residues. In DNA form, the CDR3 reads TGCGCCAGCAGCTTGGTACCCCAGGGGGCTAACACCGGGGAGCTGTTTTTT. Translating it yields CASSLVPQGANTGELFF. The variable domain in full, with the rest retrieved from reference TRBV5-1 and TRBJ2-2, is KAGVTQTPRYLIKTRGQQVTLSCSPISGHRSVSWYQQTPGQGLQFLFEYFSETQRNKGNFPGRFSGRQFSNSRSEMNVSTLELGDSALYLCASSLVPQGANTGELFFGEGSRLTVL.

The chain carries TRBV7-3 and TRBJ2-7, with no clear D. Per the germline V gene, CDR1 is SGHTA and CDR2 is FQGTGA. V was trimmed by 2 bases and J by 2 bases, leaving 13 bases between them. The CDR3 is made up of 15 amino acids. The CDR3 spells CASSLFRGLPYEQYF. CDR3 bases: TGTGCCAGCAGCTTATTTCGTGGCCTCCCCTACGAGCAGTACTTC.

This clone was seen just once. This chain connects TRBV6-6 to TRBJ1-1; D is unclear. Per the germline V gene, CDR1 is MNHNY and CDR2 is SVGAGI (reference sequence). Deletions cut 2 bases from V and 3 bases from J, with 16 bases between. The CDR3 totals 16 residues. In nucleotides, the CDR3 is TGTGCCAGCAGTTACCCCACAGCAAAGAGGGACACTGAAGCTTTCTTT. This sequence encodes CASSYPTAKRDTEAFF.

DNA for the CDR3: TGCAGCGCAGACAGGGCGGGAGATACGCAGTATTTT. It specifies CSADRAGDTQYF. The chain carries TRBV29-1 and TRBJ2-3; 7 bases fit TRBD1. Per the germline V gene, CDR1 is SQVTM and CDR2 is ANQGSEA. The CDR3 runs 12 residues. After removal of 7 bases from V and 5 bases from J, the junction contained 6 bases not matched to a gene.

The rearrangement joins TRBV6-1 to TRBJ2-3, with D maybe TRBD1 (6 bases). This CDR3 contains 14 residues. V lost 6 bases to trimming and J lost 0 bases, with 10 bases between them. The germline CDR1 and CDR2 sequences are MNHNS and SASEGT. CDR3 nucleotide sequence: TGTGCCAGCAGGCCCAGGGGAAGCACAGATACGCAGTATTTT. It specifies CASRPRGSTDTQYF.

The chain recombines TRBV5-1 with TRBJ2-2, with D possibly matching TRBD1 (6 bases). Deletions cut 8 bases from V and 0 bases from J, with 14 bases between. Germline assignment: CDR1 SGHRS and CDR2 YFSETQ. The CDR3 runs to 15 residues. The CDR3 here is CASRIGQTNTGELFF. Here the CDR3 DNA reads TGCGCCAGTAGAATTGGACAGACGAACACCGGGGAGCTGTTTTTT.

V gene TRBV7-6 combines with J gene TRBJ1-4; D is possibly TRBD1 (5 bases). Germline lookup yields CDR1 SGHVS and CDR2 FNYEAQ. The ends were cut back, 4 bases at V and 4 bases at J, with 13 bases in the middle. The CDR3 consists of 15 residues. CDR3 sequence reads: CASSSWAGVNEKLFF. The CDR3 coding sequence is TGTGCCAGCAGCTCCTGGGCGGGGGTTAATGAAAAACTGTTTTTT.

V and J are TRBV5-4 and TRBJ2-1; D is undetermined. The V end was cut by 0 bases, the J end by 0 bases, with 10 bases between. The V gene's germline CDR1 is SGHNT and CDR2 YYREEE (reference sequence). This CDR3 region has 16 residues. CDR3 in amino acids: CASSLGLETSYNEQFF. As DNA, the CDR3 is TGTGCCAGCAGCTTGGGGCTAGAAACCTCCTACAATGAGCAGTTCTTC. The full variable domain, in which reference TRBV5-4 and TRBJ2-1 provide the parts outside the CDR3, is ETGVTQSPTHLIKTRGQQVTLRCSSQSGHNTVSWYQQALGQGPQFIFQYYREEENGRGNFPPRFSGLQFPNYSSELNVNALELDDSALYLCASSLGLETSYNEQFFGPGTRLTVL.

The chain couples TRBV7-2 to TRBJ1-2; tentatively, D is TRBD1 (5 bases). This CDR3 is 14 amino acids long. V lost 7 bases, J lost 5 bases, and 17 bases lay in between. Per germline, CDR1 SGHTA and CDR2 FQGNSA. CDR3 in DNA: TGTGCCAGCAATCAGGGTGGGGTGGGGTATGGCTACACCTTC. Encoded protein: CASNQGGVGYGYTF.

This clone was observed a handful of times. The gene calls are TRBV5-1 and TRBJ1-1; D possibly corresponds to TRBD1 (5 bases). Germline V gene data show CDR1 as SGHRS and CDR2 as YFSETQ. V was cut by 0 bases and J by 4 bases, with 13 bases left in between. The length of the CDR3 is 15 residues. The CDR3 sequence: CASSLESRRGTEAFF. CDR3 nucleotide sequence: TGCGCCAGCAGCTTGGAGTCTCGGAGGGGCACTGAAGCTTTCTTT.

This sequence joins TRBV5-4 and TRBJ1-1, with a possible D match to TRBD1 (5 bases). Trimming stripped 1 base from V and 0 bases from J, with 10 bases between. The CDR3 length is 15 residues. In germline, CDR1 is SGHNT, CDR2 YYREEE (reference sequence). CDR3 DNA: TGTGCCAGCAGCTTGACCCGACAGATGAACACTGAAGCTTTCTTT. It translates to CASSLTRQMNTEAFF.

This chain connects TRBV10-2 to TRBJ2-1; 10 positions agree with TRBD2. Germline V gene lookup returns CDR1 WSHSY and CDR2 SAAADI. The ends lost 5 bases at V and 6 bases at J; junction bases unmatched: 19. The length of the CDR3 is 19 residues. The CDR3 sequence is CASSRGIAGGQGVVNEQFF. CDR3 sequence (DNA): TGCGCCAGCAGTCGGGGGATAGCGGGGGGCCAAGGGGTTGTCAATGAGCAGTTCTTC.

In its sample, this clone was seen once. This chain connects TRBV6-6 to TRBJ2-7; 9 bases agree with TRBD1. The V gene's germline CDR1 is MNHNY and CDR2 SVGAGI (reference sequence). The CDR3 sequence is 13 residues long. J gave up 3 bases and V 6 bases, and 3 bases lay outside the gene matches. The DNA for the CDR3 is TGTGCCAGCAGGGAGGGACAGGGCTACGAGCAGTACTTC. This codes for CASREGQGYEQYF.

This clone was counted a few times. The chain recombines TRBV5-1 with TRBJ2-7, with D maybe TRBD2 (5 bases). The CDR3 runs to 13 residues. Trimming cost V 2 bases and J 5 bases, with 11 bases left between them. Looked up from germline, CDR1 is SGHRS and CDR2 is YFSETQ. The CDR3 coding sequence is TGCGCCAGCAGCTTCATGGGAGTCGACGAGCAGTACTTC. It specifies CASSFMGVDEQYF.

The V and J genes are TRBV12-5 and TRBJ2-7, with D possibly TRBD1 on 6 matching bases. With 6 bases removed from V and 2 bases from J, the gap between germline ends came to 11 bases. Germline CDR1 is LGHNT and CDR2 is FRNRAP. The CDR3 is 13 residues long. CDR3 DNA sequence: TGTGCTAGTGGCAGGGACACAACCTACGAGCAGTACTTC. Its translation: CASGRDTTYEQYF. The whole variable domain, filled in from reference TRBV12-5 and TRBJ2-7, reads DARVTQTPRHKVTEMGQEVTMRCQPILGHNTVFWYRQTMMQGLELLAYFRNRAPLDDSGMPKDRFSAEMPDATLATLKIQPSEPRDSAVYFCASGRDTTYEQYFGPGTRLTVT.

This clone has more than one count but fewer than ten. The J gene is TRBJ1-2, the V gene TRBV7-9; unclear D gene. The germline V and J ends were trimmed by 1 base and 4 bases, with 10 bases remaining between them. From germline, CDR1 is SEHNR and CDR2 FQNEAQ (reference sequence). The CDR3 sequence is 14 residues long. CDR3 sequence: CASSLGGESYGYTF. In DNA, the CDR3 is TGTGCCAGCAGCTTAGGCGGGGAGAGCTATGGCTACACCTTC.

V gene TRBV4-1 combines with J gene TRBJ2-1; tentative D call: TRBD2 (5 bases). CDR3 length equals 15 residues. Germline-derived CDR1 and CDR2 are MGHRA and YSYEKL. The V end lost 1 base, the J end lost 8 bases, and 15 bases lay between the germline ends. CDR3 in DNA: TGCGCCAGCAGCCAAGGGAGACTACTTCAGCATGAGCAGTTCTTC. Translated: CASSQGRLLQHEQFF.